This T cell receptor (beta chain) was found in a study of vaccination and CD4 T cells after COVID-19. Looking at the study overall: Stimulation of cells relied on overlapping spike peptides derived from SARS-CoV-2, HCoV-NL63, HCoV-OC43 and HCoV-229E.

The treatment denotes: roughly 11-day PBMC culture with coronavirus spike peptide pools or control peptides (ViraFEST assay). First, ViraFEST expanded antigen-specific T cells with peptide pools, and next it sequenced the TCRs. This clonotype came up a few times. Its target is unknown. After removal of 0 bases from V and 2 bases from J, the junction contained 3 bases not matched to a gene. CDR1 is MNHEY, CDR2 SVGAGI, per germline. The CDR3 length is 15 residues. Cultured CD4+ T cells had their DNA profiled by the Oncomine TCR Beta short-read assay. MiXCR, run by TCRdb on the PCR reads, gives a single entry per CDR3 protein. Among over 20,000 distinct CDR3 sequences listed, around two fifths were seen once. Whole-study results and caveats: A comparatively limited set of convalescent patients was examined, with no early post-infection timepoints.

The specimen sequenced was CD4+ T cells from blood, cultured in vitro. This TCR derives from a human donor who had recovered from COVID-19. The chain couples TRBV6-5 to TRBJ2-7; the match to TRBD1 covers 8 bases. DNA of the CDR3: TGTGCCAGCAGTTACTCGAACAGGGGGACCTACGAGCAGTACTTC. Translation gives CASSYSNRGTYEQYF.